This TCR beta chain was profiled in a study of T-cell memory formation after mild COVID-19. Overall study results and limits: The pre-infection memory compartment contained some responding clones, suggesting cross-reactive memory joined. CD4/CD8 balance characterized clones contracting day 15 to 85, and CD4+ skew characterized later expanders.

About this clonotype: The antigen is unknown.

TCRdb analysed the 5' RACE reads with MiXCR anew, one entry per CDR3 protein. The sample holds around 200,000 distinct CDR3 sequences; over 20% are singletons and the top ten take under 25%. The V end was cut by 6 bases, the J end by 1 base, with 18 bases between. The CDR3 has 16 residues. The germline V gene encodes CDR1 MNHEY and CDR2 SMNVEV (reference sequence). This TCR came from an adult woman who had mild COVID-19 (a few samples of this study predate the infection). Cell type and time point are not known. Source material: PBMCs or a T cell subset sorted from them (not recorded which). The chain uses TRBV27 and TRBJ1-1, with D possibly TRBD1 on 6 matching bases. CDR3 nucleotides: TGTGCCAGCAGCCCTAATCCGGGACAAGAGAACACTGAAGCTTTCTTT. As protein: CASSPNPGQENTEAFF.